The following is a TCR beta chain sequence with its context. The record originates from a study of blood T cell repertoires in COVID-19. In the authors' workflow: How many nucleated cells were present was estimated from reference gene primer amplification. Assay used: immunoSEQ multiplex PCR; TCRdb lists only in-frame clones, some missing. The V and J calls and the clone size are those of that table, but D and trimming were determined from the DNA. The sample yields 150,000 to 250,000 clones, approximately 85% seen once. The sequencing sample was made of PBMCs or T cells enriched from blood (not recorded which). This receptor was taken from a man in his forties who had recovered from COVID-19.

CDR3 protein: CATLDSLLNTIYF. DNA of the CDR3: TGTGCCACCCTGGACAGTCTGTTAAACACCATATATTTT. V is TRBV19 and J is TRBJ1-3; perhaps TRBD1 as D (6 bases). Trimming removed 10 bases from V and 6 bases from J, with 16 bases in between. The CDR3 sequence is 13 residues long. Germline V gives CDR1 LNHDA, CDR2 SQIVND (reference sequence).